A selection of T cell receptor beta chains follows, all from one sample in a study of blood T cells in healthy people across ages. MiXCR was run by TCRdb on the 5' RACE reads, yielding one entry per CDR3 protein. In the table there are some 1.8 million distinct CDR3 sequences, 30% to 40% of which are singletons. The sample taken for sequencing was blood. Receptors were obtained from a human donor in good health. Each CDR3 is given with its conserved first and last residue. The D gene is left open where the match is weak. Some rows mark clone size as missing; the rest say once, few, many or name a class of expanded clone.

TRBJ2-3,TRBV5-1,TRBD2,few,TGCGCCAGCAGCTTGGGGGGACTAGCGGGGATGGCAGATACGCAGTATTTT,CASSLGGLAGMADTQYF
TRBJ1-2,TRBV6-5,TRBD1,-,TGTGCCAGCAGTTACATCGACCGGGACAGGGGTTTTTGGGGCTACACCTTC,CASSYIDRDRGFWGYTF
TRBJ2-3,TRBV4-3,-,few,TGCGCCAGCAGCCAAGACCCCCCTGGCGGGGAATCAGATACGCAGTATTTT,CASSQDPPGGESDTQYF
TRBJ2-3,TRBV3-1,-,-,TGTGCCAGCAGCTCACGCGCCACAGATACGCAGTATTTT,CASSSRATDTQYF
TRBJ1-5,TRBV20-1,-,few,TGCAGTGCTAGTTGGGGACACAAGCAGCCCCAGCATTTT,CSASWGHKQPQHF
TRBJ2-3,TRBV4-2,-,-,TGTGCCAGCAGCCAAGAGATGGCTAGCACAGATACGCAGTATTTT,CASSQEMASTDTQYF
TRBJ2-3,TRBV12-3/TRBV12-4,-,-,TGTGCCAGCAGTTCTCCGGGACAGAGAAAGGAGGGGGCAGATACGCAGTATTTT,CASSSPGQRKEGADTQYF
TRBJ2-5,TRBV7-2,-,few,TGTGCCAGCAGCTTAGCTCCTAACACTAGGAAAGAGACCCAGTACTTC,CASSLAPNTRKETQYF
TRBJ2-1,TRBV20-1,TRBD2,few,TGCAGTGCTAGAGACGGGACTAGCGGGGGATATGAGCAGTTCTTC,CSARDGTSGGYEQFF
TRBJ2-7,TRBV9,-,few,TGTGCCAGCAGCGTAGGTCGCGGGGGCGAAACCGTCTACGAGCAGTACTTC,CASSVGRGGETVYEQYF
TRBJ2-1,TRBV4-1,-,few,TGCGCCAGCAGCCAAGATTTCCAGGGTGGGACCTACAATGAGCAGTTCTTC,CASSQDFQGGTYNEQFF
TRBJ1-2,TRBV10-3,-,-,TGTGCCATCAGTGGGTCACCAACAAGGGGTTCATCTAACTATGGCTACACCTTC,CAISGSPTRGSSNYGYTF
TRBJ2-1,TRBV6-2/TRBV6-3,TRBD2,-,TGTGCCAGCAGTTACTCCGCCCGCTCTCGGACTAGCGGCTACGATGAGCAGTTCTTC,CASSYSARSRTSGYDEQFF
TRBJ1-2,TRBV24-1,-,-,TGCGCCACCAGCAGACGATCCGGTGGCTACACCTTC,CATSRRSGGYTF
TRBJ2-4,TRBV9,-,few,TGTGCCAGCAGCGTAGCTTGGGGGAACATTCAGTACTTC,CASSVAWGNIQYF
TRBJ2-1,TRBV12-3/TRBV12-4,-,-,TGTGCCAGCAGTTTTGGGACTTCCAATGAGCAGTTCTTC,CASSFGTSNEQFF
TRBJ1-2,TRBV29-1,TRBD1,few,TGCAGCGTTATACCCGGGACAGCTAACTATGGCTACACCTTC,CSVIPGTANYGYTF
TRBJ2-3,TRBV12-3/TRBV12-4,-,-,TGTGCCAGCAGTTCCCTCCACGGGCGAAGCACAGATACGCAGTATTTT,CASSSLHGRSTDTQYF
TRBJ2-1,TRBV7-9,-,few,TGTGCCAGCAGCCCCGATCGCTCCCGGTCCAATGAGCAGTTCTTC,CASSPDRSRSNEQFF
TRBJ2-1,TRBV2,TRBD2,-,TGTGCCAGCAGTGGGACTAGCGGGGTCACCCCGGAGCAGTTCTTC,CASSGTSGVTPEQFF
TRBJ2-3,TRBV7-9,-,-,TGTGCCAGCAGCCTAAGTACGGAAACAGATACGCAGTATTTT,CASSLSTETDTQYF
TRBJ2-5,TRBV6-6,-,many,TGTGCCAGCAGTTACTCCCCGACAGACCAAGAGACCCAGTACTTC,CASSYSPTDQETQYF
TRBJ1-1,TRBV20-1,-,few,TGCAGTGCTAGAGGTGGGGCAGGAAGCACTGAAGCTTTCTTT,CSARGGAGSTEAFF
TRBJ2-5,TRBV5-1,TRBD2,-,TGCGCCAGCAGCTTGGGCAGTCACCCGGGGGGGACCCAGTACTTC,CASSLGSHPGGTQYF
TRBJ1-3,TRBV7-3,-,-,TGTGCCAGCAGCTTAACGGATTCTGGAAACACCATATATTTT,CASSLTDSGNTIYF
TRBJ2-1,TRBV4-2,-,-,TGTGCCAGCAGCCTTCAATGGGGTCCGAGCTCGGGTTGGAATGAGCAGTTCTTC,CASSLQWGPSSGWNEQFF
TRBJ2-7,TRBV28,-,few,TGTGCCAGCAGTCCCGGGTCTCCGGGTGAGCAGTACTTC,CASSPGSPGEQYF
TRBJ2-1,TRBV2,TRBD2,few,TGTGCCAGCAGCCCTACTAGCGGGGCCCTAGGGGAGCAGTTCTTC,CASSPTSGALGEQFF
TRBJ1-5,TRBV12-3/TRBV12-4,-,many,TGTGCCAGCAGTTATAGCAATCAGCCCCAGCATTTT,CASSYSNQPQHF
TRBJ1-2,TRBV4-1,-,-,TGCGCCAGCAGTCAATCGGGACTGCTCTATGGCTACACCTTC,CASSQSGLLYGYTF
TRBJ2-6,TRBV2,-,few,TGTGCCAGCAGTGAAGCAGAAGCAGGGGCCAACGTCCTGACTTTC,CASSEAEAGANVLTF
TRBJ1-1,TRBV28,-,once,TGTGCCAGCAGTTTCCGGGGGTACCTGGCTGAAGCTTTCTTT,CASSFRGYLAEAFF
TRBJ2-7,TRBV7-2,-,-,TGTGCCGGCAGCTTCGCGAGGGGATCCTACGAGCAGTACTTC,CAGSFARGSYEQYF
TRBJ2-2,TRBV28,-,-,TGTGCCAGCGCGACCCCGAACACCGGGGAGCTGTTTTTT,CASATPNTGELFF
TRBJ2-2,TRBV11-2,-,-,TGTGCCAGCAGCTTAATGGCGGGGGCCATCACCGGGGAGCTGTTTTTT,CASSLMAGAITGELFF
TRBJ2-7,TRBV4-3,TRBD1,few,TGCGCCAGCAGCCAAGATCATGGGACAGGTTACGAGCAGTACTTC,CASSQDHGTGYEQYF
TRBJ2-3,TRBV7-9,-,few,TGTGCCAGCAGCTTCCTCTTGGGCGGTGGGACGGCAGATACGCAGTATTTT,CASSFLLGGGTADTQYF
TRBJ2-7,TRBV6-2/TRBV6-3,-,-,TGTGCCAGCAGTTACGACAAGCTCTCCTACGAGCAGTACTTC,CASSYDKLSYEQYF
TRBJ2-3,TRBV6-6,-,-,TGTGCCAGCAGTTACTCGATTTGGGGGGGGCGGGCAGATACGCAGTATTTT,CASSYSIWGGRADTQYF
TRBJ2-3,TRBV6-5,-,few,TGTGCCAGCAGTTACTCACTTCTAGGGATTTCGGATACGCAGTATTTT,CASSYSLLGISDTQYF
TRBJ1-1,TRBV7-9,-,-,TGTGCCAGCAGCCCAGAGGGGGTGACGAACACTGAAGCTTTCTTT,CASSPEGVTNTEAFF